What follows describes a single TCR beta chain. Its binding antigen is unknown. No much larger clonotype is one base removed from it; base qualities were not supplied. The library was generated by 5' RACE. The instrument was an Illumina HiSeq 2500. A second PCR of roughly 7 to 12 cycles was performed with a sample-barcoded 5' primer and a J-beta primer mix. Each TCR beta cDNA molecule received a unique molecular identifier from a template-switch 5' adaptor carrying 12 random nucleotides. Each sample yielded at least 2.5 million CDR3-containing paired-end reads. First-strand cDNA was synthesized from all RNA with the Mint cDNA synthesis kit, primed by a TRBC-specific oligonucleotide. Following uracil-DNA glycosylase treatment, a first 18-cycle PCR with universal primers M1SS and BC2_uni_R was performed on all cDNA. On the authors' methods: For normalization, 1 million high-quality reads, each with a distinct molecular identifier, were randomly selected from each sample. Instead of being binned into consensus sequences, reads that shared molecular identifiers were thrown out. MiTCR, with a Q25 quality threshold and the strictest error-elimination algorithm, was used for CDR3 identification, clonotype clustering and error correction. A nonparametric unseen species model using Euler transformation provided a lower-bound estimate of total TCR beta diversity. TCRdb ran its own pipeline on the public reads, namely fastp trimming at Q25 and MiXCR clone calling, and kept in-frame beta chains. Each CDR3 protein gets just one entry, which takes the most common genes and DNA from the rows behind it. The V and J calls come from TCRdb's annotation, not from the publication. This sample lists more than 1.4 million distinct CDR3 sequences; about 40% were detected once. 7.9% of the sample belongs to the ten largest clones.

Trimming removed 3 bases from V and 2 bases from J; the gene matches leave 13 bases unexplained. The CDR3 starts with the cysteine, ends with the phenylalanine, and has 18 residues. Only the CDR3 portion is preserved as DNA: 54 bases, with reading frame beginning at the first base. CDR1 is given as SGHRS and CDR2 as YFSETQ, both from the germline V gene. Systemically healthy Caucasian individuals from Russia, 39 in total and aged about 6 to 90 years, were included as donors. Around 10 milliliters of peripheral blood were collected from each donor into EDTA-treated Vacutainer tubes. Ficoll-Paque density-gradient centrifugation was used to isolate PBMCs, with at least 7 million per sample. Trizol reagent was used to extract total RNA from PBMCs, with at least 5.5 micrograms per sample. The percentages of naive CD45RAhigh/CD27high T cells were determined by flow cytometry on a PBMC aliquot from every donor.

This entry belongs to a study of blood T cells in healthy people across ages (dated by TCRdb to 2014 to 2015). About the investigation overall: Template switching captured roughly one uniquely barcoded TCR beta cDNA molecule per two T cells in model experiments. Using the same blood draw, the study looked at two additional independent replicas of 1 million unique cDNA reads for two donors, one aged 18 to 29 and the other aged 80 or older. Age-related changes in TCR beta repertoire diversity were measured in the study by deep sequencing normalized with unique cDNA molecular identifiers. To avoid experimental bias, donors of different ages were distributed randomly across sequencing lanes. The donors were split into four age groups: young (average around 16 years), middle-aged (roughly 42), aged (more than 60) and long-lived (approximately 80).

Study-wide findings and limitations: Compared with the aged group, the long-lived group had more naive CD4+ T cells, fewer expanded clones and increased TCR diversity, a pattern suggesting age selection. Bulk unsorted PBMC profiling prevented conclusive comparison of naive and antigen-experienced compartments. Total diversity estimates from one million sequenced T cells were considered lower bounds and underestimates. As age increased, observed TCR beta diversity per million T cells dropped in a roughly linear way, and a significant reduction was already evident by age roughly 36. Observed TCR beta diversity correlated strongly with the percentage of naive T cells measured by flow cytometry. Donor CMV infection status was unknown, potentially confounding age-related changes in expanded clonotypes.

The TCR originated in a woman aged 18-29 years in good health. The sequence joins TRBV5-1 to TRBJ1-2; 10 middle bases align to TRBD1. Sequencing was performed on blood. CDR3 region: CASSSIWTGGIGNYGYTF. The DNA sequence is as follows: TGCGCCAGCAGCTCGATTTGGACAGGGGGGATCGGGAACTATGGCTACACCTTC.